These 27 T cell receptor beta chains share one sample of origin, sequenced in a study of cytomegalovirus exposure and HLA in healthy donors. The PCR ran on 60 Vbeta and 13 Jbeta primers. Clones were sequenced by immunoSEQ multiplex PCR, and TCRdb holds only the in-frame ones, with some missing. The sample lists fewer than 150,000 clones, approximately 85% occurring once. Specimen: PBMCs. These receptors originate from a woman aged 25-40 years in good health and CMV-seropositive.

This chain uses TRBV7-9 with TRBJ2-5; perhaps TRBD1 as D (6 bases). The CDR3 consists of 13 residues. V was cut by 4 bases and J by 4 bases, with 10 bases left in between. CDR1 is SEHNR and CDR2 is FQNEAQ in the germline V gene (reference sequence). The CDR3 loop is CASSYTGSETQYF. CDR3 coding DNA: TGTGCCAGCAGCTATACAGGGTCAGAGACCCAGTACTTC.

The chain employs TRBV5-6 and TRBJ2-7, with no clear D. Looked up from germline, CDR1 is SGHDT and CDR2 is YYEEEE. The CDR3 runs to 15 residues. Trimming took 4 bases from V and 2 from J, leaving 16 bases between them. The CDR3 DNA is TGTGCCAGCAGCCCCGTTCCAGGTCTCGCCTACGAGCAGTACTTC. This sequence encodes CASSPVPGLAYEQYF. The full variable domain, its missing parts supplied by reference TRBV5-6 and TRBJ2-7, is DAGVTQSPTHLIKTRGQQVTLRCSPKSGHDTVSWYQQALGQGPQFIFQYYEEEERQRGNFPDRFSGHQFPNYSSELNVNALLLGDSALYLCASSPVPGLAYEQYFGPGTRLTVT.

The V call is TRBV5-1, the J call TRBJ2-1, with TRBD2 matching 7 bases. V gave up 6 bases and J gave up 4 bases; unmatched junction bases: 4. The CDR3 runs to 13 residues. Per germline, CDR1 SGHRS and CDR2 YFSETQ. The CDR3 nucleotides read TGCGCCAGCAACGACGGGGGGTACAATGAGCAGTTCTTC. It translates to CASNDGGYNEQFF.

This chain uses TRBV5-5 with TRBJ1-2; a weak D match, TRBD1 (6 bases). With 0 bases removed from V and 4 bases from J, the gap between germline ends came to 10 bases. CDR3 length: 14 residues. CDR1 SGHKS and CDR2 YYEKEE come from the germline V gene (reference sequence). The DNA of the CDR3 is TGTGCCAGCAGCTTGGGGACAGCCTCCTATGGCTACACCTTC. Its translation: CASSLGTASYGYTF.

A single count supports this clone. CDR3 bases: TGTGCCAGCAGTTTAGCGGGGTATGCAGGAAACACCATATATTTT. Encoded protein: CASSLAGYAGNTIYF. This rearrangement joins TRBV28 to TRBJ1-3, with unresolved D. V gave up 2 bases and J gave up 4 bases, with 12 bases separating them. The CDR3 runs 15 residues. In germline, CDR1 is MDHEN, CDR2 SYDVKM. The full variable domain, in which reference TRBV28 and TRBJ1-3 provide the parts outside the CDR3, is DVKVTQSSRYLVKRTGEKVFLECVQDMDHENMFWYRQDPGLGLRLIYFSYDVKMKEKGDIPEGYSVSREKKERFSLILESASTNQTSMYLCASSLAGYAGNTIYFGEGSWLTVV.

The chain links TRBV4-1 to TRBJ1-4, with TRBD1 identical over 7 bases. Trimming removed 0 bases from V and 8 bases from J; junction bases left unmatched: 3. CDR3 size: 14 residues. CDR1 is MGHRA, CDR2 YSYEKL, per germline. CDR3 amino acids: CASSQDDRVEKLFF. In DNA form, the CDR3 reads TGCGCCAGCAGCCAAGATGACAGGGTAGAAAAACTGTTTTTT.

The gene calls are TRBV19 and TRBJ2-1; 10 positions agree with TRBD1. The CDR3 contains 13 residues. The germline gives CDR1 LNHDA, CDR2 SQIVND (reference sequence). With 6 bases clipped from V and 7 bases from J, the junction kept 3 bases outside the gene matches. CDR3 sequence: CASRTGGGNEQFF. In DNA, the CDR3 is TGTGCCAGTAGGACAGGGGGCGGGAATGAGCAGTTCTTC.

This chain links TRBV19 with TRBJ2-3, with 7 positions matching TRBD2. CDR3 length: 16 residues. Germline V CDR1 and CDR2: LNHDA, SQIVND (reference sequence). J was trimmed by 3 bases and V by 3 bases; bases with no gene match: 9. As DNA, the CDR3 is TGTGCCAGTAGTATTGGAGGCGGGGGTTGGACAGATACGCAGTATTTT. It is translated as CASSIGGGGWTDTQYF.

V is TRBV7-9 and J is TRBJ1-1, with D uncertain. Germline values: CDR1 SEHNR, CDR2 FQNEAQ (reference sequence). Trimming pared 5 bases from V and 3 bases from J, leaving 19 bases between. This CDR3 is 16 amino acids long. CDR3 in DNA: TGTGCCAGCAGCCCACCATGGGCCACCTCTTACACTGAAGCTTTCTTT. Translation gives CASSPPWATSYTEAFF.

This chain connects TRBV9 to TRBJ1-1; 10 nucleotides align to TRBD1. V lost 2 bases and J lost 3; bases outside the gene matches: 10. Germline loops: CDR1 SGDLS, CDR2 YYNGEE. The CDR3 extends over 17 amino acids. The CDR3 sequence is CASSVAGQGWQDTEAFF. The CDR3 nucleotides read TGTGCCAGCAGCGTGGCGGGACAGGGGTGGCAGGACACTGAAGCTTTCTTT.

The chain joins TRBV28 to TRBJ1-5, with D hard to call. This CDR3 has 18 residues. Germline V gene sequence: CDR1 MDHEN, CDR2 SYDVKM. V was clipped by 4 bases and J by 0 bases, with 19 bases between them. The CDR3 protein is CASSSSRSTLYSNQPQHF. In DNA, the CDR3 is TGTGCCAGCAGTTCCTCCCGGTCCACTCTCTATAGCAATCAGCCCCAGCATTTT.

The chain links TRBV19 to TRBJ1-2; D is uncertain. Germline V gene sequence: CDR1 LNHDA, CDR2 SQIVND (reference sequence). The CDR3 length is 12 residues. V was trimmed by 4 bases and J by 8 bases, leaving 11 bases between them. CDR3 sequence reads: CASSSPGRGYTF. Written as DNA, the CDR3 is TGTGCCAGTAGTAGTCCGGGGAGAGGCTACACCTTC. Full variable domain (rest looked up from reference TRBV19 and TRBJ1-2): DGGITQSPKYLFRKEGQNVTLSCEQNLNHDAMYWYRQDPGQGLRLIYYSQIVNDFQKGDIAEGYSVSREKKESFPLTVTSAQKNPTAFYLCASSSPGRGYTFGSGTRLTVV.

This chain uses TRBV9 with TRBJ2-1; 7 bases are shared with TRBD1. Germline CDR1 is SGDLS and CDR2 is YYNGEE. Losses at the gene ends were 3 bases for V and 0 bases for J; bases not matched to a gene: 6. The CDR3 extends over 16 amino acids. DNA for the CDR3: TGTGCCAGCAGCGCAGGGGGATTGGGCTCCTACAATGAGCAGTTCTTC. It translates to CASSAGGLGSYNEQFF.

The gene calls are TRBV5-1 and TRBJ2-3; 9 nucleotides match TRBD2. With 5 bases clipped from V and 5 bases from J, the junction kept 6 bases outside the gene matches. The germline V gene has CDR1 SGHRS and CDR2 YFSETQ. This CDR3 has 14 amino acids. For the CDR3, the DNA is TGCGCCAGCAGTCTTGGCGGGGGGGAAGATACGCAGTATTTT. Translated: CASSLGGGEDTQYF.

The chain recombines TRBV7-8 with TRBJ1-2; 8 nucleotides match TRBD1. The CDR3 consists of 13 residues. CDR1 and CDR2 from the germline V gene are SGHVS and FQNEAQ. V was clipped by 0 bases and J by 8 bases; unmatched bases: 2. The CDR3 DNA is TGTGCCAGCAGCTTAGCTGACAGGGGCGGCTACACCTTC. Residues: CASSLADRGGYTF.

The chain joins TRBV5-4 to TRBJ1-6; D is uncertain. Germline V gives CDR1 SGHNT, CDR2 YYREEE (reference sequence). The CDR3 contains 16 residues. V lost 0 bases and J 0 bases, leaving 7 bases between the germline ends. CDR3 region: CASSLAGSSYNSPLHF. The CDR3 DNA follows: TGTGCCAGCAGCTTGGCCGGGAGCTCCTATAATTCACCCCTCCACTTT.

The sample holds one count of this clone. The chain recombines TRBV5-4 with TRBJ2-7; 10 nucleotides align to TRBD2. Germline V gene lookup returns CDR1 SGHNT and CDR2 YYREEE (reference sequence). After removal of 0 bases from V and 4 bases from J, the junction contained 4 bases not matched to a gene. The CDR3 covers 15 residues. DNA for the CDR3: TGTGCCAGCAGCTTGGGGGCTAGCGGGGGTTACGAGCAGTACTTC. Its translation is CASSLGASGGYEQYF.

The chain joins TRBV9 to TRBJ2-2; tentative D call: TRBD1 (5 bases). The CDR3 sequence is 12 residues long. Germline CDR1 and CDR2: SGDLS and YYNGEE. V was cut by 3 bases and J by 5 bases, with 5 bases left in between. CDR3 region: CASSAGTGELFF. As DNA, the CDR3 is TGTGCCAGCAGCGCAGGGACCGGGGAGCTGTTTTTT.

This clone was counted a single time. The chain combines TRBV15 with TRBJ2-3; 11 nucleotides line up with TRBD2. CDR3 length equals 18 residues. Per germline, CDR1 LNHNV and CDR2 YYDKDF (reference sequence). With V trimmed by 1 base and J by 6 bases, 12 bases remained unmatched. CDR3 region: CATSRGGTSGGVGDTQYF. Here the CDR3 DNA reads TGTGCCACCAGCAGAGGCGGGACTAGCGGAGGTGTTGGGGATACGCAGTATTTT. Together with reference TRBV15 and TRBJ2-3, the CDR3 gives the full variable domain: DAMVIQNPRYQVTQFGKPVTLSCSQTLNHNVMYWYQQKSSQAPKLLFHYYDKDFNNEADTPDNFQSRRPNTSFCFLDIRSPGLGDTAMYLCATSRGGTSGGVGDTQYFGPGTRLTVL.

The chain couples TRBV10-3 to TRBJ2-3, with D possibly TRBD1 on 5 matching bases. Trimming left V 5 bases short and J 4 bases short, with 10 bases between. The germline CDR1 and CDR2 sequences are ENHRY and SYGVKD. The CDR3 is 13 amino acids. This CDR3 reads CAISTQGPDTQYF. CDR3 in DNA: TGTGCCATCAGTACCCAGGGTCCAGATACGCAGTATTTT.

This sequence joins TRBV6-4 and TRBJ2-2; the D gene is possibly TRBD2 (6 bases). Germline values: CDR1 MRHNA, CDR2 SNTAGT. Trimming cost V 3 bases and J 3 bases, with 14 bases left between them. The CDR3 sequence is 16 residues long. The CDR3 coding sequence is TGTGCCAGCAGTGAAATAACAGGCGGGGACACCGGGGAGCTGTTTTTT. Its protein is CASSEITGGDTGELFF.

This clone was found once. The chain couples TRBV10-3 to TRBJ2-5, with TRBD1 identical over 10 bases. Trimming took 6 bases from V and 1 from J; bases not matched to a gene: 2. Per germline, CDR1 ENHRY and CDR2 SYGVKD. The CDR3 runs to 14 residues. The DNA of the CDR3 is TGTGCCATCAGGGACAGGGGGGCCCAAGAGACCCAGTACTTC. It specifies CAIRDRGAQETQYF.

This chain uses TRBV9 with TRBJ2-2, with TRBD1 matching 7 bases. The CDR3 length is 15 residues. After removal of 3 bases from V and 4 bases from J, the junction contained 6 bases not matched to a gene. Germline-derived CDR1 and CDR2 are SGDLS and YYNGEE. The CDR3 DNA reads as TGTGCCAGCAGCGCCGGGACAGATGGCACCGGGGAGCTGTTTTTT. Its translation is CASSAGTDGTGELFF.

The table lists this clone with a count of one. The DNA of the CDR3 is TGCGCCAGCAGCTTACGACTAGCGGGAGAGAAGGGGTCCTCCTACAATGAGCAGTTCTTC. It yields the protein CASSLRLAGEKGSSYNEQFF. This chain links TRBV5-1 with TRBJ2-1; TRBD2 aligns across 12 bases. CDR1 is SGHRS, CDR2 YFSETQ, per germline. This CDR3 contains 20 residues. V gave up 2 bases and J gave up 0 bases; unmatched junction bases: 12. The whole variable domain, remainder taken from reference TRBV5-1 and TRBJ2-1, is KAGVTQTPRYLIKTRGQQVTLSCSPISGHRSVSWYQQTPGQGLQFLFEYFSETQRNKGNFPGRFSGRQFSNSRSEMNVSTLELGDSALYLCASSLRLAGEKGSSYNEQFFGPGTRLTVL.

Worth noting for this clone: This sample includes further DNA sequences coding for the same CDR3. This chain uses TRBV2 with TRBJ2-2; 8 bases fit TRBD1. The CDR3 runs 18 residues. The V segment lost 3 bases and the J segment 1 base; nucleotides outside the gene matches: 10. The germline V gene has CDR1 SNHLY and CDR2 FYNNEI. The CDR3 is CASSDWAGGVGNTGELFF. As DNA, the CDR3 is TGTGCCAGCAGTGATTGGGCAGGGGGCGTGGGGAACACCGGGGAGCTGTTTTTT.

This clone was counted once. The chain combines TRBV5-1 with TRBJ1-5, with D perhaps matching TRBD1 (5 bases). Germline CDR1 SGHRS, CDR2 YFSETQ. V gave up 0 bases and J gave up 10 bases, with 8 bases separating them. This CDR3 contains 12 residues. The DNA for the CDR3 is TGCGCCAGCAGCTTGGGGGGCGGACCCCAGCATTTT. Protein sequence: CASSLGGGPQHF.

The rearrangement uses TRBV18 and TRBJ1-2; D perhaps matches TRBD1 (5 bases). The germline V gene has CDR1 KGHSH and CDR2 LQKENI. The CDR3 runs to 13 residues. Trimming left V 6 bases short and J 6 bases short, with 14 bases between. The CDR3: CASSPSGSDGYTF. The CDR3 DNA reads as TGTGCCAGCTCGCCCTCAGGGTCGGATGGCTACACCTTC.